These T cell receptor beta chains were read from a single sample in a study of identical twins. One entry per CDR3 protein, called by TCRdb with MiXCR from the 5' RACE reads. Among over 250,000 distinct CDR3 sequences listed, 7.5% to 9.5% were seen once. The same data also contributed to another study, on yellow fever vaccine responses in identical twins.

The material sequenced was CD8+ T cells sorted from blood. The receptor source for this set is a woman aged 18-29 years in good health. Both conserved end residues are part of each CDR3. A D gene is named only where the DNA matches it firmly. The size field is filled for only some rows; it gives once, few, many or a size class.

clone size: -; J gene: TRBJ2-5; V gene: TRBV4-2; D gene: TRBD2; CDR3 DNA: TGTGCCACCAGCCAAGAGGAGGGAGGGAGAGAGACCCAGTACTTC; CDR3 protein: CATSQEEGGRETQYF
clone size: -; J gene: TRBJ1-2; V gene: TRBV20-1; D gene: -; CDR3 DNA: TGCAGTGCTACCCAGGAGGAAACTGGCTACACCTTC; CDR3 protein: CSATQEETGYTF
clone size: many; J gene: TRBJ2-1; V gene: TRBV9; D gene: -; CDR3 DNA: TGTGCCCATCACTTCACAGGCCGGAGGGACAATGAGCAGTTCTTC; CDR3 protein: CAHHFTGRRDNEQFF
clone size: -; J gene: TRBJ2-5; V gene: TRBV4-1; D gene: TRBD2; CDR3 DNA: TGCGCCAGCAGCCAAGACCCTAGCGGGGAGGAGACCCAGTACTTC; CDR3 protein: CASSQDPSGEETQYF
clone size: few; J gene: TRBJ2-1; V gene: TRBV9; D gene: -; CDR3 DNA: TGTGCCAGCAGCCCCGGGCCTGGGGATGAGCAGTTCTTC; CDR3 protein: CASSPGPGDEQFF
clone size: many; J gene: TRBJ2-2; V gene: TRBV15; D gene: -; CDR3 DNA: TGTGCCACCAGCAGAGATGACACCGGGGAGCTGTTTTTT; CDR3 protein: CATSRDDTGELFF
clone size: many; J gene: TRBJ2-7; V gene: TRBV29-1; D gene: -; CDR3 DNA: TGCAGCGCCCGACGGAGCTCCTACGAGCAGTACTTC; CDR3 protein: CSARRSSYEQYF
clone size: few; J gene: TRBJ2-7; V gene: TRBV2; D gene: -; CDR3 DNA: TGTGCCAGCACCTTGACAGAGTTTACCTACGAGCAGTACTTC; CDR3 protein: CASTLTEFTYEQYF
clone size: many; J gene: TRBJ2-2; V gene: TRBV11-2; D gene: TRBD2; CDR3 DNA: TGTGCCAGCAGCTCTAGACTAGCGGGGACCGGGGAGCTGTTTTTT; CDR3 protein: CASSSRLAGTGELFF
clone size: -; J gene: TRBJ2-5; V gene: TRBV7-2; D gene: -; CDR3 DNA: TGTGCCAGCAGCTTAGCCCCCGGGCAGGGGACCTACCTCCAAGAGACCCAGTACTTC; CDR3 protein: CASSLAPGQGTYLQETQYF
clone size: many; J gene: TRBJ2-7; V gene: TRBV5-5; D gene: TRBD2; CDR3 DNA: TGTGCCAGCAGCCCAGTAGCGGGCTACGAGCAGTACTTC; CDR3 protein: CASSPVAGYEQYF
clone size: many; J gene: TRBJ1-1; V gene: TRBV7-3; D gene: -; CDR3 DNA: TGTGCCAGCAGCTCCAGCGGGGGGAACACTGAAGCTTTCTTT; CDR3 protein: CASSSSGGNTEAFF
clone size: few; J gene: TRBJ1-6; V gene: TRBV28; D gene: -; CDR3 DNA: TGTGCCAGCAGTCCGAGACCGTATAATTCACCCCTCCACTTT; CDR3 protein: CASSPRPYNSPLHF
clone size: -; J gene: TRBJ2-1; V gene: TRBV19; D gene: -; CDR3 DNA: TGTGCCAGTAGCACCGGGACTCGCTACAATGAGCAGTTCTTC; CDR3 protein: CASSTGTRYNEQFF
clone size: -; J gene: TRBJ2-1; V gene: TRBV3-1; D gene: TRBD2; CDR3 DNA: TGTGCCAGCAGCCCTATAGGCGGGGGGGCCTCCTACAATGAGCAGTTCTTC; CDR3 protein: CASSPIGGGASYNEQFF
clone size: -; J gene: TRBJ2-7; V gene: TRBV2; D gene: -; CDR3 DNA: TGTGCCAGCTCAGTTAAGTACGCGTCCACCTCCTACGAGCAGTACTTC; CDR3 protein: CASSVKYASTSYEQYF
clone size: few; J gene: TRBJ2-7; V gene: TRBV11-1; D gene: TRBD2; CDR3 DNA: TGTGCCAGCAGCTTAGGGTGGGCTAGCGGGGAAATCTCCTACGAGCAGTACTTC; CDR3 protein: CASSLGWASGEISYEQYF
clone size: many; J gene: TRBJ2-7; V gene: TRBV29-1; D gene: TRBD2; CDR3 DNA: TGCAGCGCGCCCCAAGCGTGGCGGGAGGAGTACTTC; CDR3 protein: CSAPQAWREEYF
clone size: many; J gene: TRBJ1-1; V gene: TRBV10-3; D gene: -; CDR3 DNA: TGTGCCATCAGCGGGAACACTGAAGCTTTCTTT; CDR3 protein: CAISGNTEAFF
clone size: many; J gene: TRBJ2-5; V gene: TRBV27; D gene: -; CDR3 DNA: TGTGCCAGCAGTTTAATAGGGGCGGGCCAAGAGACCCAGTACTTC; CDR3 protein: CASSLIGAGQETQYF
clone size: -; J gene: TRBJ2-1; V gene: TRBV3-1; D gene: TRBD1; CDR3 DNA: TGTGCCAGCAGCCAAGGGGACAGGGCCTACAATGAGCAGTTCTTC; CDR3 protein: CASSQGDRAYNEQFF
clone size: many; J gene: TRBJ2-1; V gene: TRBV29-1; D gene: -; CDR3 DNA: TGCAGCGTTGAAGGGGCCGATGAGCAGTTCTTC; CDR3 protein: CSVEGADEQFF
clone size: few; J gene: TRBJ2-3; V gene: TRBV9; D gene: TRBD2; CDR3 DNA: TGTGCCAGCAGCGGAACTAGGACTAGTCTTAACCCAGATACGCAGTATTTT; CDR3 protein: CASSGTRTSLNPDTQYF
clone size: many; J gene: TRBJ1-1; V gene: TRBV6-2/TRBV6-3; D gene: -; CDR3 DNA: TGTGCCAGCAGTTACGGGCAAATGAACACTGAAGCTTTCTTT; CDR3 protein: CASSYGQMNTEAFF
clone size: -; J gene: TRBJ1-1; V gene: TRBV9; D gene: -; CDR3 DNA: TGTGCCAGCAGCGTGTGGGACGGAGCCAGATTGAACACTGAAGCTTTCTTT; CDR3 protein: CASSVWDGARLNTEAFF
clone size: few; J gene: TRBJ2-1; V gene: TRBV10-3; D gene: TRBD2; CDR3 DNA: TGTGCCATCAGTGAAGCGGGAGCGCGGAATGAGCAGTTCTTC; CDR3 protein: CAISEAGARNEQFF
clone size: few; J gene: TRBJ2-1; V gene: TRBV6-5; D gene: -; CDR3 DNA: TGTGCCAGCAGTTATGCGGGGCTCGCGGGGTATGAGCAGTTCTTC; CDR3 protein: CASSYAGLAGYEQFF
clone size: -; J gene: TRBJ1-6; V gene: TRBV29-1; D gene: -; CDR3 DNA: TGCAGCGTTCTCGGGAAGTCGGGCGAGGCCCTCCACTTT; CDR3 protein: CSVLGKSGEALHF
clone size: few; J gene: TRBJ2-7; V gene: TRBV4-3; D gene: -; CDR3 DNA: TGCGCCAGCAGCCAAGATCGGCCCCCCGCTGTTAGCTCCTACGAGCAGTACTTC; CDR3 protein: CASSQDRPPAVSSYEQYF
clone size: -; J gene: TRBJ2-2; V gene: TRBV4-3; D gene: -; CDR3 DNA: TGCGCCAGCAGCCAAGCGCCCCCGGGATATTCAAACGGGGAGCTGTTTTTT; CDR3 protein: CASSQAPPGYSNGELFF
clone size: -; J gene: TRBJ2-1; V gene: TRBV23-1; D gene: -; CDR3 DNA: TGCGCCAGCAGTCAGGAGGGAGAGGTCTCCTACAATGAGCAGTTCTTC; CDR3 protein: CASSQEGEVSYNEQFF
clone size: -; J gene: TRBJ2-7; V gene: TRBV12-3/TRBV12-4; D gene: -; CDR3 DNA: TGTGCCAGCAGTTCGGGACTCTTGTCCTACGAGCAGTACTTC; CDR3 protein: CASSSGLLSYEQYF
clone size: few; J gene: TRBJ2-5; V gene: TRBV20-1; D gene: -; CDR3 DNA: TGCAGTGCTTGGACCGGGTGGGAGACCCAGTACTTC; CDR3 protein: CSAWTGWETQYF
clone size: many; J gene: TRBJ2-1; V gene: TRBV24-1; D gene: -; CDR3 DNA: TGTGCCACCAGCCACAGGTTGGCGGGTCCCTACAATGAGCAGTTCTTC; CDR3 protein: CATSHRLAGPYNEQFF
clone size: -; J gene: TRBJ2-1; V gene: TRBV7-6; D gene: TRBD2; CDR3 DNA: TGTGCCAGCAGCGAGAGCGGGGGGGATTACAATGAGCAGTTCTTC; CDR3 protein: CASSESGGDYNEQFF
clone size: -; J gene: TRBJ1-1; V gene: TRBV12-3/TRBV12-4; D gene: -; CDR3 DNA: TGTGCCAGCAGTTTATTGTCGGGGTTTACTGAAGCTTTCTTT; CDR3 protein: CASSLLSGFTEAFF
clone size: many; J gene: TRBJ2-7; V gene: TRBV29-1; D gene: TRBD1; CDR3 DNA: TGCAGCGTCGCCACAGGGGGTCCATACGAGCAGTACTTC; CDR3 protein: CSVATGGPYEQYF
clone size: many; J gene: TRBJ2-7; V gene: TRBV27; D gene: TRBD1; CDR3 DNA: TGTGCCAGCAGTTTGGACAGGGCAAACGAGCAGTACTTC; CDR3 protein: CASSLDRANEQYF
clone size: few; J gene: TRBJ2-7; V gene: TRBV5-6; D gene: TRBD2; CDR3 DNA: TGTGCCAGCAGCTTCGGGAGGGGGAACTACGAGCAGTACTTC; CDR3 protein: CASSFGRGNYEQYF
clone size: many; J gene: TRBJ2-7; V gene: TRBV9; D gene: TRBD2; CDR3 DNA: TGTGCCAGCAGCGTGACTAGCGGCTACGAGCAGTACTTC; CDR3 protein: CASSVTSGYEQYF
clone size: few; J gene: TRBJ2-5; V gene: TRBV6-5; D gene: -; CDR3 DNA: TGTGCCAGCAGGAGTAAAGAGACCCAGTACTTC; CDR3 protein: CASRSKETQYF
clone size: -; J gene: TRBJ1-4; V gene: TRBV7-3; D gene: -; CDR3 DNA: TGTGCCAGCAGCCCCGCTGGGGGTCTTTATGAAAAACTGTTTTTT; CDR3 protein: CASSPAGGLYEKLFF